One sample yielded the 32 T cell receptor beta chains listed below, sequenced in a study of blood T cells in healthy people across ages. Through a sample-barcoded 5' primer and a J-beta primer mix, a second PCR was run for roughly 6 to 11 cycles. MiXCR, applied by TCRdb to the 5' RACE reads, yields one record per CDR3 protein. The table shows more than 1,400,000 distinct CDR3 sequences, with about 43% occurring only once. Sequencing input: blood. Receptors were obtained from a woman younger than 35 in good health.

The V call is TRBV2, the J call TRBJ1-2; 7 bases are shared with TRBD1. Germline V gene sequence: CDR1 SNHLY, CDR2 FYNNEI. This CDR3 is built from 12 residues. V was pared by 9 bases and J by 0 bases, with 1 base of the junction left unmatched. CDR3: CARGQTNYGYTF. CDR3 DNA sequence: TGTGCCAGGGGACAGACTAACTATGGCTACACCTTC.

The gene calls are TRBV6-4 and TRBJ2-1, with D unclear. Germline V CDR1 and CDR2: MRHNA, SNTAGT. The CDR3 consists of 16 residues. The germline V and J ends were trimmed by 7 bases and 0 bases, with 16 bases remaining between them. CDR3 residues: CASNPGGSLSYNEQFF. The CDR3, as DNA: TGTGCCAGCAACCCTGGTGGCAGCCTCTCCTACAATGAGCAGTTCTTC.

The table lists this clonotype with a few counts. The genes are TRBV3-1 and TRBJ2-6; D is uncertain. The CDR3 sequence is 12 residues long. Trimming left V 0 bases short and J 11 bases short, with 5 bases between. Germline V gene data show CDR1 as LGHDT and CDR2 as YNNKEL (reference sequence). CDR3 bases: TGTGCCAGCAGCCAAGATCCCGACGTCCTGACTTTC. Encoded protein: CASSQDPDVLTF. The whole variable domain, remainder taken from reference TRBV3-1 and TRBJ2-6, is DTAVSQTPKYLVTQMGNDKSIKCEQNLGHDTMYWYKQDSKKFLKIMFSYNNKELIINETVPNRFSPKSPDKAHLNLHINSLELGDSAVYFCASSQDPDVLTFGAGSRLTVL.

A few counts support this clonotype. The chain employs TRBV6-2 or TRBV6-3 and TRBJ1-2; maybe TRBD1 (5 bases). This CDR3 spans 16 amino acids. Germline V lookup: CDR1 MNHEY, CDR2 SVGEGT. Trimming cost V 0 bases and J 3 bases, with 14 bases left between them. The CDR3 loop reads CASSYSRGDLDYGYTF. CDR3 DNA sequence: TGTGCCAGCAGTTACTCGAGAGGGGACCTTGACTATGGCTACACCTTC.

In its sample, this clonotype was seen a few times. V is TRBV12-3 or TRBV12-4 and J is TRBJ1-2; 10 bases line up with TRBD1. This CDR3 is built from 14 residues. V was pared by 3 bases and J by 6 bases, with 4 bases of the junction left unmatched. The CDR3 loop reads CASSFRQGADGYTF. CDR3 sequence (DNA): TGTGCCAGCAGTTTTCGACAGGGGGCGGATGGCTACACCTTC.

This clonotype was counted once. A much larger clone lies one base from this, so it may be a read error. The DNA of the CDR3 is TGTGCTAGTGGTTTGGGGCACGGTGAGCAGTACTTC. Its protein product is CASGLGHGEQYF. The chain carries TRBV12-5 and TRBJ2-5; D is unresolved. V was clipped by 1 base and J by 11 bases, with 11 bases between them. Germline values: CDR1 LGHNT, CDR2 FRNRAP. The CDR3 covers 12 residues.

This clonotype was detected once. It may be a read error: a sequence one base away is much more abundant. V gene TRBV12-3 or TRBV12-4 combines with J gene TRBJ2-1, with 9 bases that match TRBD1. J lost 9 bases, V lost 4 bases, and 10 bases had no gene match. The CDR3 consists of 15 residues. The CDR3 DNA is TGTGCCAGCAGTTGCGGAGGACAGGGGTTCGGTGAGCAGTTCTTC. This translates into CASSCGGQGFGEQFF.

This clonotype was observed a single time. The genes are TRBV12-3 or TRBV12-4 and TRBJ2-5, with TRBD2 matching over 7 bases. The ends lost 6 bases at V and 5 bases at J; junction bases unmatched: 12. CDR3 length: 15 amino acids. The CDR3 DNA is TGTGCCAGCAGCCTTGGCGGGAGTTGGCAGGAGACCCAGTACTTC. Protein: CASSLGGSWQETQYF.

The chain combines TRBV5-1 with TRBJ2-1; TRBD1 matches 8 bases. The CDR3 contains 13 residues. Germline CDR1 reads SGHRS; CDR2 reads YFSETQ. V was pared by 4 bases and J by 5 bases, with 2 bases of the junction left unmatched. CDR3 amino acids: CASSMGQDNEQFF. CDR3 DNA sequence: TGCGCCAGCAGCATGGGACAGGACAATGAGCAGTTCTTC.

The J gene is TRBJ2-1, the V gene TRBV7-8; TRBD1 aligns across 8 bases. Germline V gives CDR1 SGHVS, CDR2 FQNEAQ. V lost 1 base and J lost 1; bases outside the gene matches: 6. This CDR3 contains 17 residues. The CDR3 loop reads CASSLGRQGKSYNEQFF. DNA of the CDR3: TGTGCCAGCAGCTTAGGGCGACAGGGGAAATCCTACAATGAGCAGTTCTTC. The full variable domain, its missing parts supplied by reference TRBV7-8 and TRBJ2-1, is GAGVSQSPRYKVAKRGQDVALRCDPISGHVSLFWYQQALGQGPEFLTYFQNEAQLDKSGLPSDRFFAERPEGSVSTLKIQRTQQEDSAVYLCASSLGRQGKSYNEQFFGPGTRLTVL.

V and J are TRBV4-1 and TRBJ2-5, with unresolved D. The DNA end favors TRBJ2-7, so the J call may be wrong. The CDR3 totals 14 residues. The germline CDR1 and CDR2 sequences are MGHRA and YSYEKL. CDR3 sequence reads: CASSHVTGDYEQYF. The CDR3 coding sequence is TGCGCCAGCAGCCACGTGACTGGGGACTACGAGCAGTACTTC.

V gene TRBV25-1 combines with J gene TRBJ1-2; D call uncertain. V was pared by 3 bases and J by 6 bases, with 20 bases between. CDR3 length: 16 residues. CDR1 is MGHDK, CDR2 SYGVNS, per germline. CDR3 residues: CASSDPNRGPWDGYTF. In DNA, the CDR3 is TGTGCCAGCAGTGACCCCAACCGTGGGCCCTGGGATGGCTACACCTTC.

The chain is built from TRBV19 and TRBJ2-5; no reliable D call. The germline gives CDR1 LNHDA, CDR2 SQIVND (reference sequence). The ends were cut back, 6 bases at V and 11 bases at J, with 16 bases in the middle. CDR3 length: 12 amino acids. The CDR3 DNA sequence: TGTGCCAGTAGGACTGGAGAAAATGAGCAGTACTTC. This sequence encodes CASRTGENEQYF.

With respect to this clonotype: At one end, the junction sequence differs from germline, possibly due to a read error. V and J are TRBV12-3 or TRBV12-4 and TRBJ2-7; D is ambiguous. The CDR3 covers 15 residues. DNA for the CDR3: TGTGCCAACAGTTTTCGTTGGGTAGGGTCATCCGAGCAGTACTTC. Translating gives CANSFRWVGSSEQYF.

The chain links TRBV6-1 to TRBJ2-6; D remains ambiguous. CDR3 length equals 14 residues. Germline loops: CDR1 MNHNS, CDR2 SASEGT. Trimming shortened V by 11 bases and J by 0 bases, and 11 bases separated the two germline ends. The CDR3 coding sequence is TGTGCCTCAAGGATCGACTCTGGGGCCAACGTCCTGACTTTC. It specifies CASRIDSGANVLTF.

This clonotype was seen just once. The J gene is TRBJ2-3, the V gene TRBV19; the D is unclear. V dropped 7 bases and J dropped 0 bases, with 17 bases sitting between them. This CDR3 has 16 amino acids. Germline loops: CDR1 LNHDA, CDR2 SQIVND (reference sequence). The CDR3 protein is CASTSTGGASTDTQYF. The CDR3 DNA follows: TGTGCCAGTACCTCAACTGGCGGAGCTAGCACAGATACGCAGTATTTT. Complete variable domain (other parts from reference TRBV19 and TRBJ2-3): DGGITQSPKYLFRKEGQNVTLSCEQNLNHDAMYWYRQDPGQGLRLIYYSQIVNDFQKGDIAEGYSVSREKKESFPLTVTSAQKNPTAFYLCASTSTGGASTDTQYFGPGTRLTVL.

V and J are TRBV20-1 and TRBJ2-4; 9 bases align to TRBD1. CDR1 DFQATT and CDR2 SNEGSKA come from the germline V gene (reference sequence). Trimming cost V 2 bases and J 13 bases; bases outside gene matches: 6. This CDR3 has 12 residues. The CDR3 loop reads CSARRQGGQQYF. CDR3 DNA: TGCAGTGCTAGAAGACAGGGGGGCCAGCAGTACTTC.

CDR3 loop: CSARTGTSALYEQYF. The CDR3, as DNA: TGCAGTGCTAGAACCGGGACTAGCGCCCTCTACGAGCAGTACTTC. The rearrangement links TRBV20-1 to TRBJ2-7; the match to TRBD2 covers 10 bases. Germline V gene lookup returns CDR1 DFQATT and CDR2 SNEGSKA (reference sequence). This CDR3 contains 15 residues. Trimming took 2 bases from V and 3 from J; bases not matched to a gene: 7.

The genes are TRBV11-2 and TRBJ2-1; 13 nucleotides line up with TRBD2. The assigned J gene may be wrong: the sequence end matches TRBJ2-7 better. The CDR3 runs to 22 residues. Germline assignment: CDR1 SGHAT and CDR2 FQNNGV. CDR3 DNA: TGTGCCAGCAGCTCCGGGGCCGGCGACAGGACTAGCGGGAGATGGTCCTACAATGAGCAGTACTTC. Protein: CASSSGAGDRTSGRWSYNEQYF.

This clonotype was seen a few times. This chain uses TRBV20-1 with TRBJ2-7; D might be TRBD1 or TRBD2, each matching 5 bases. The germline V gene encodes CDR1 DFQATT and CDR2 SNEGSKA (reference sequence). This CDR3 has 14 residues. Trimming stripped 5 bases from V and 3 bases from J, with 17 bases between. CDR3 nucleotides: TGCAGTGCTCAAGCAGGTGGGGGTTACTACGAGCAGTACTTC. This codes for CSAQAGGGYYEQYF.

The J gene is TRBJ1-4, the V gene TRBV5-1; possibly TRBD1 for D (6 bases). Germline values: CDR1 SGHRS, CDR2 YFSETQ. Trimming removed 3 bases from V and 0 bases from J, with 9 bases in between. The CDR3 totals 15 residues. The CDR3 sequence: CASSWDTTTNEKLFF. The DNA for the CDR3 is TGCGCCAGCAGCTGGGACACAACAACTAATGAAAAACTGTTTTTT.

The V gene is TRBV10-3, the J gene TRBJ1-2, with TRBD1 as a possible D gene (6 bases). This CDR3 region has 13 residues. Trimming stripped 9 bases from V and 4 bases from J, with 15 bases between. Germline CDR1 is ENHRY and CDR2 is SYGVKD. This CDR3 reads CAMSEQGSYGYTF. The CDR3 bases are TGTGCCATGAGCGAACAGGGAAGCTATGGCTACACCTTC.

J is TRBJ2-1 and V is TRBV5-5, with D perhaps matching TRBD2 (5 bases). CDR1 is SGHKS and CDR2 is YYEKEE in the germline V gene (reference sequence). The V gene lost 4 bases and the J gene lost 0 bases, with 11 bases spanning the gap. The CDR3 has 15 residues. The CDR3 here is CASSTQRSSYNEQFF. The CDR3 nucleotides read TGTGCCAGCAGCACCCAGCGGAGCTCCTACAATGAGCAGTTCTTC.

The chain uses TRBV3-1 and TRBJ2-3; 7 bases match TRBD2. The CDR3 contains 15 residues. The germline V gene encodes CDR1 LGHDT and CDR2 YNNKEL (reference sequence). V was pared by 6 bases and J by 2 bases, with 8 bases of the junction left unmatched. The CDR3 DNA sequence: TGTGCCAGCAGAAGTGCGGGGGTGATCACAGATACGCAGTATTTT. It encodes CASRSAGVITDTQYF.

This clonotype was seen at least ten times. The chain has TRBV5-4 and TRBJ2-1; 8 nucleotides align to TRBD2. The CDR3 loop spans 15 amino acids. Trimming cost V 4 bases and J 8 bases; bases outside gene matches: 11. Germline values: CDR1 SGHNT, CDR2 YYREEE (reference sequence). This CDR3 reads CASSENSGIGDEQFF. CDR3 bases: TGTGCCAGCAGCGAGAATAGCGGGATCGGCGATGAGCAGTTCTTC.

This sequence joins TRBV30 and TRBJ2-7; D is perhaps TRBD1 (6 bases). The DNA matches TRBJ2-5 better at its end, which makes the J call doubtful. The CDR3 totals 13 residues. From germline, CDR1 is GTSNPN and CDR2 SVGIG (reference sequence). Written as DNA, the CDR3 is TGTGCCTGGAGTGGGGACACGGGGGAGACCCAGTACTTC. Amino acid sequence: CAWSGDTGETQYF.

This clonotype has a count of ten or more. The chain uses TRBV9 and TRBJ2-7; 9 nucleotides agree with TRBD2. The CDR3 totals 14 residues. With 0 bases clipped from V and 2 bases from J, the junction kept 0 bases outside the gene matches. Germline-derived CDR1 and CDR2 are SGDLS and YYNGEE. The CDR3 loop is CASSVGLAAYEQYF. CDR3 sequence (DNA): TGTGCCAGCAGCGTAGGACTAGCGGCCTACGAGCAGTACTTC.

The rearrangement uses TRBV7-9 and TRBJ1-1; unclear D gene. Germline V gene sequence: CDR1 SEHNR, CDR2 FQNEAQ (reference sequence). CDR3 length equals 14 residues. V was clipped by 1 base and J by 4 bases, with 10 bases between them. The CDR3 nucleotides are TGTGCCAGCAGCTTAGACAGCTTGGTCACTGAAGCTTTCTTT. Encoded protein: CASSLDSLVTEAFF.

This clonotype appeared a few times. The chain has TRBV7-9 and TRBJ1-6; a weak D match, TRBD1 (6 bases). Between the trimmed V and J ends, which lost 4 bases and 5 bases, there was a span of 15 bases. Germline V gene sequence: CDR1 SEHNR, CDR2 FQNEAQ (reference sequence). CDR3 length: 16 amino acids. As DNA, the CDR3 is TGTGCCAGCAGCTCCTCTACGGCAGGGGATAATTCACCCCTCCACTTT. It is translated as CASSSSTAGDNSPLHF. Together with reference TRBV7-9 and TRBJ1-6, the CDR3 gives the full variable domain: DTGVSQNPRHKITKRGQNVTFRCDPISEHNRLYWYRQTLGQGPEFLTYFQNEAQLEKSRLLSDRFSAERPKGSFSTLEIQRTEQGDSAMYLCASSSSTAGDNSPLHFGNGTRLTVT.

This clonotype was found a few times. The chain links TRBV6-5 to TRBJ2-5; D tentatively reads TRBD1 or TRBD2 (6 bases each). The CDR3 consists of 13 residues. The V gene's germline CDR1 is MNHEY and CDR2 SVGAGI. Trimming pared 3 bases from V and 5 bases from J, leaving 10 bases between. DNA for the CDR3: TGTGCCAGCAGTTATCAGGGGAGGGAGACCCAGTACTTC. The encoded protein is CASSYQGRETQYF.

The chain is built from TRBV13 and TRBJ2-7; maybe TRBD1 (7 bases). The CDR3 has 15 residues. Germline CDR1 PRHDT, CDR2 FYEKMQ (reference sequence). V shed 8 bases and J shed 7 bases, with 24 bases lying between them. Here the CDR3 reads CASQGGLDSYNEQYF. CDR3 in DNA: TGTGCCAGCCAGGGGGGTCTCGACTCCTACAATGAGCAGTACTTC.

This clonotype came up a few times. The chain joins TRBV27 to TRBJ1-2, with D perhaps TRBD1 (6 bases). CDR3 size: 13 residues. Germline assignment: CDR1 MNHEY and CDR2 SMNVEV (reference sequence). The V gene lost 6 bases and the J gene lost 8 bases, with 16 bases spanning the gap. In DNA, the CDR3 is TGTGCCAGCAGGTCTGGGGGGGGCGGGGGCTACACCTTC. Translated: CASRSGGGGGYTF.